Below, one TCR beta chain is given with its context. The assay was immunoSEQ multiplex PCR, and TCRdb's table has in-frame clones only and misses some. The sample carries around 70,000 clones, roughly 88% recorded once. This sample is part of a study of OX40 agonist ivuxolimab in advanced cancers. This clonotype originated in an adult with an advanced solid tumor such as melanoma, head and neck, liver or kidney cancer. The sample was CD4+ or CD8+ T cells sorted from blood, taken in a trial of the OX40 agonist ivuxolimab.

CDR3 loop: CASSKGQGNEKLFF. CDR3 DNA sequence: TGTGCCAGCAGCAAGGGACAGGGAAATGAAAAACTGTTTTTT. The chain links TRBV5-4 to TRBJ1-4; TRBD1 matches 9 bases. Germline CDR1 reads SGHNT; CDR2 reads YYREEE (reference sequence). The CDR3 consists of 14 residues. Losses at the gene ends were 4 bases for V and 5 bases for J; bases not matched to a gene: 3.